The rows below give T cell receptor beta chains drawn from one sample of a study of blood T cell repertoires in COVID-19. TCRdb's table, derived via immunoSEQ multiplex PCR, lists solely in-frame clones and lacks some. This sample has a few hundred thousand clones, with approximately 78% found just once. The sample comprised peripheral blood. The receptors derive from a woman of 80 years or more with COVID-19, enrolled during active disease. CDR3s include the opening cysteine and the closing phenylalanine or tryptophan. A D gene is named only where the DNA matches it firmly. Size is omitted from some rows. Given values are once, few, many or a class for expanded clones.

clone size,D gene,V gene,J gene,CDR3 DNA,CDR3 protein
-,-,TRBV5-1,TRBJ1-1,TGCGCCAGCAGCTTGGTCGGAGGCAACACTGAAGCTTTCTTT,CASSLVGGNTEAFF
-,-,TRBV28,TRBJ2-7,TGTGCCAGCACCTGGGGGGGAGGGGGTACAGGAGAGCAGTACTTC,CASTWGGGGTGEQYF
-,-,TRBV3-1/TRBV3-2,TRBJ1-1,TGTGCCAGCAGCCAAGATGGGAGGGGGGGCACTGAAGCTTTCTTT,CASSQDGRGGTEAFF
-,TRBD2,TRBV5-1,TRBJ2-1,TGCGCCAGCAGCTTGGGGGGACTAGAGGACAATGAGCAGTTCTTC,CASSLGGLEDNEQFF
-,TRBD1,TRBV10-3,TRBJ1-3,TGTGCCTCTTCCGGGACAGACCTCTCTGGAAACACCATATATTTT,CASSGTDLSGNTIYF
-,-,TRBV11-2,TRBJ1-3,TGTGCCAGCAGCTTGGGGCCCTCTGGAAACACCATATATTTT,CASSLGPSGNTIYF
-,-,TRBV7-3,TRBJ2-3,TGTGCCAGCTCCTCCGGGACTGGGACAGATACGCAGTATTTT,CASSSGTGTDTQYF
-,TRBD1,TRBV19,TRBJ1-2,TGTGCCAGTACCGGGACAGGGCATGGCTACACCTTC,CASTGTGHGYTF
-,-,TRBV28,TRBJ1-6,TGTGCCAGCAGTTCCTCAGGGGTTAATTCACCCCTCCACTTT,CASSSSGVNSPLHF
few,TRBD1,TRBV28,TRBJ2-5,TGTGCCAGCATCGCAGGGGGCCGTGGTCAAGAGACCCAGTACTTC,CASIAGGRGQETQYF
-,TRBD1,TRBV3-1/TRBV3-2,TRBJ1-2,TGTGCCAGCAGCCAAGGTTGGGACAGTACCGATGGCTACACCTTC,CASSQGWDSTDGYTF
-,-,TRBV2,TRBJ2-3,TGTGCCAGCAGAAACCTGGGGGGCGGGAGAGGAACAGATACGCAGTATTTT,CASRNLGGGRGTDTQYF
-,TRBD2,TRBV5-1,TRBJ2-7,TGCGCCAGCAGCTTGTCTTCGACTAGCGGGGGGCAACAGTACTTC,CASSLSSTSGGQQYF
few,-,TRBV7-9,TRBJ2-7,TGTGCCAGCAGCTTAAATGAACTCGAGCAGTACTTC,CASSLNELEQYF
few,-,TRBV18,TRBJ2-3,TGTGCCAGCTCACCACCGTCCGGGGTTAGCACAGATACGCAGTATTTT,CASSPPSGVSTDTQYF
few,TRBD1,TRBV5-1,TRBJ2-5,TGCGCCAGCAGGGAGACAGGGGGGACCCAGTACTTC,CASRETGGTQYF
-,-,TRBV30,TRBJ2-7,TGTGCCTGGAGTGTCTGGGACTCCTATTCGGAGCAGTACTTC,CAWSVWDSYSEQYF
-,-,TRBV5-1,TRBJ1-2,TGCGCCAGCAGCTTGACCGCAGGGAACTATGGCTACACCTTC,CASSLTAGNYGYTF
-,-,TRBV2,TRBJ1-3,TGTGCCAGCAGCCCGGGAAACACCATATATTTT,CASSPGNTIYF
-,-,TRBV6-6,TRBJ1-1,TGTGCCAGCCTCCGGGGGATGGGGAACACTGAAGCTTTCTTT,CASLRGMGNTEAFF
-,-,TRBV5-1,TRBJ1-1,TGCGCCAGCAGTCAGAGGGGAGGAGGGACTGAAGCTTTCTTT,CASSQRGGGTEAFF
-,TRBD2,TRBV2,TRBJ2-1,TGTGCCAGCAGTCCAGCGGGGTACAATGAGCAGTTCTTC,CASSPAGYNEQFF
-,TRBD2,TRBV6-4,TRBJ2-3,TGTGCCAGCAGCCTCGGGACTATTTCTCCAGATACGCAGTATTTT,CASSLGTISPDTQYF
-,-,TRBV9,TRBJ1-2,TGTGCCAGCAGCGTAGGAGGCTCTTACGGCTACACCTTC,CASSVGGSYGYTF
-,TRBD1,TRBV30,TRBJ2-7,TGTGCCTGGACCGCGGGGTGGGGGACAGGGGACGACGAGCAGTACTTC,CAWTAGWGTGDDEQYF